Following are 20 T cell receptor beta chains from one sample sequenced in a study of control samples from healthy donors and cancer patients. The protocol was immunoSEQ multiplex PCR, while the TCRdb copy is restricted to in-frame clones and leaves out a portion. The table lists approximately 190,000 clones, roughly nine tenths of them singletons. Source material: blood. These receptors came from a man aged 30 to 45 in good health.

This sequence joins TRBV6-5 and TRBJ2-1; TRBD2 agrees at 14 bases. Trimming cost V 11 bases and J 5 bases; bases outside gene matches: 5. The length of the CDR3 is 14 residues. CDR1 MNHEY and CDR2 SVGAGI come from the germline V gene. The CDR3 nucleotides are TGTGCCGCGCGGACTAGCGGGGGGAACAATGAGCAGTTCTTC. This encodes CAARTSGGNNEQFF.

This sequence joins TRBV15 and TRBJ1-4; D uncertain. Germline CDR1 reads LNHNV; CDR2 reads YYDKDF (reference sequence). The CDR3 has 15 residues. The V and J ends lost 0 bases and 0 bases respectively, with 5 bases between them. The DNA for the CDR3 is TGTGCCACCAGCAGAGAGGGGACAACTAATGAAAAACTGTTTTTT. Translating it yields CATSREGTTNEKLFF.

The rearrangement uses TRBV18 and TRBJ1-2; 7 bases fit TRBD1. Trimming took 3 bases from V and 0 from J; bases not matched to a gene: 7. Per the germline V gene, CDR1 is KGHSH and CDR2 is LQKENI. This CDR3 comprises 16 residues. CDR3 loop: CASSPGQWDSNYGYTF. The CDR3, as DNA: TGTGCCAGCTCACCGGGACAGTGGGATTCTAACTATGGCTACACCTTC.

This chain uses TRBV7-9 with TRBJ1-4; the D is unclear. This CDR3 region has 15 residues. The V end lost 5 bases, the J end lost 7 bases, and 17 bases lay between the germline ends. Germline values: CDR1 SEHNR, CDR2 FQNEAQ (reference sequence). The CDR3 sequence is CASSLGTVGGEKLFF. The CDR3 coding sequence is TGTGCCAGCAGCCTAGGCACGGTCGGTGGTGAAAAACTGTTTTTT.

The genes are TRBV3-1 (or the pseudogene TRBV3-2) and TRBJ2-2; TRBD2 matches at 11 bases. The trim removed 4 bases at V and 7 bases at J, leaving 8 bases unmatched. This CDR3 comprises 16 residues. Germline CDR1 LGHDT, CDR2 YNNKEL (reference sequence). This CDR3 is CASSPTSGGQDGELFF. For the CDR3, the DNA is TGTGCCAGCAGCCCTACTAGCGGGGGCCAGGACGGGGAGCTGTTTTTT.

The DNA of the CDR3 is TGTGCCAGCAGCCTCGGGGGGGGCACAGATACGCAGTATTTT. This gives the protein CASSLGGGTDTQYF. The chain recombines TRBV9 with TRBJ2-3; 8 bases map to TRBD2. Germline CDR1 and CDR2: SGDLS and YYNGEE. The CDR3 covers 14 residues. With V trimmed by 4 bases and J by 1 base, 2 bases remained unmatched.

The chain links TRBV6-5 to TRBJ2-1; 8 positions agree with TRBD1. J was trimmed by 3 bases and V by 4 bases; bases with no gene match: 2. CDR1 is MNHEY, CDR2 SVGAGI, per germline. This CDR3 region has 14 residues. CDR3: CASSWTGSYNEQFF. CDR3 in DNA: TGTGCCAGCAGTTGGACAGGGAGCTACAATGAGCAGTTCTTC.

About this clone itself: Distinct nucleotide sequences in the sample also encode this CDR3. This chain joins TRBV9 and TRBJ1-6; TRBD1 might be the D (5 bases). Trimming cost V 1 base and J 13 bases, with 12 bases left between them. CDR1 is SGDLS and CDR2 is YYNGEE in the germline V gene. CDR3 length equals 13 residues. CDR3 loop: CASSVSGRQPLHF. CDR3 DNA sequence: TGTGCCAGCAGCGTATCGGGGCGGCAGCCCCTCCACTTT.

This clone was detected once. The V call is TRBV19, the J call TRBJ1-1; D unclear. The V gene's germline CDR1 is LNHDA and CDR2 SQIVND (reference sequence). V was cut by 5 bases and J by 11 bases, with 18 bases left in between. This CDR3 region has 13 residues. The DNA for the CDR3 is TGTGCCAGTAGTCAGAGCGGACTAGGTGATGCTTTCTTT. Its translation is CASSQSGLGDAFF.

The gene calls are TRBV6-5 and TRBJ1-1; tentative D call: TRBD1 (5 bases). V shed 4 bases and J shed 2 bases, with 11 bases lying between them. CDR1 and CDR2 (germline): MNHEY, SVGAGI. The CDR3 sequence is 14 residues long. The CDR3 nucleotides read TGTGCCAGCAGTTCACGGGGCGGTAACACTGAAGCTTTCTTT. It specifies CASSSRGGNTEAFF.

This sequence joins TRBV10-3 and TRBJ2-7; D is unclear. Trimming took 0 bases from V and 7 from J, leaving 13 bases between them. This CDR3 spans 14 amino acids. The germline V gene encodes CDR1 ENHRY and CDR2 SYGVKD. The CDR3 DNA follows: TGTGCCATCAGTGAGTCAGACCATCGTGGGGAGCAGTACTTC. Amino acids: CAISESDHRGEQYF.

The chain recombines TRBV10-3 with TRBJ2-6, with a weak D call TRBD1 (6 bases). Trimming cost V 8 bases and J 0 bases, with 11 bases left between them. CDR3 length: 15 amino acids. Looked up from germline, CDR1 is ENHRY and CDR2 is SYGVKD. CDR3 DNA: TGTGCCATCGGGCAGGGGAACTCTGGGGCCAACGTCCTGACTTTC. Its translation: CAIGQGNSGANVLTF.

The V gene is TRBV6-1, the J gene TRBJ2-3; 9 positions agree with TRBD2. This CDR3 contains 15 residues. Germline trimming cut 2 bases from V and 3 bases from J; bases unmatched to any gene: 3. CDR1 MNHNS and CDR2 SASEGT come from the germline V gene. As DNA, the CDR3 is TGTGCCAGCAGTGAATTTGCGGGGGGGACAGATACGCAGTATTTT. Its protein product is CASSEFAGGTDTQYF.

The rearrangement uses TRBV28 and TRBJ1-1; TRBD1 agrees at 11 bases. Trimming removed 6 bases from V and 8 bases from J; junction bases left unmatched: 11. The V gene's germline CDR1 is MDHEN and CDR2 SYDVKM. The length of the CDR3 is 15 residues. In DNA form, the CDR3 reads TGTGCCAGCAGAGACGCCGGGACAGGGGGGAGCGAAGCTTTCTTT. Translating gives CASRDAGTGGSEAFF.

This chain uses TRBV21-1 with TRBJ1-1. TRBV21-1 is termed a pseudogene. The CDR3 has 14 residues. The CDR3 coding sequence is TGTGCCAGCAGCAAAGCGCGTTCTCACACTGAAGCTTTCTTT. Protein product: CASSKARSHTEAFF.

This chain joins TRBV7-6 and TRBJ2-1; 8 bases are a match to TRBD2. The CDR3 spans 19 residues. V was pared by 5 bases and J by 3 bases, with 18 bases of the junction left unmatched. CDR1 is SGHVS and CDR2 is FNYEAQ in the germline V gene. In DNA form, the CDR3 reads TGTGCCAGCAGCCTCCCAGCATTAGCGGGGACTATGGACTACAATGAGCAGTTCTTC. As protein: CASSLPALAGTMDYNEQFF.

This clone was seen only once. The V call is TRBV5-1, the J call TRBJ1-1; maybe TRBD1 (5 bases). Looked up from germline, CDR1 is SGHRS and CDR2 is YFSETQ. The length of the CDR3 is 12 residues. The V gene lost 0 bases and the J gene lost 11 bases, with 11 bases spanning the gap. The CDR3 DNA is TGCGCCAGCAGCTTGGAGGTAGGGGCGGCTTTCTTT. It specifies CASSLEVGAAFF.

This chain links TRBV10-3 with TRBJ1-2; D is uncertain. The CDR3 sequence is 13 residues long. Trimming removed 0 bases at V and 3 bases at J, with 5 bases between. CDR1 and CDR2 (germline): ENHRY, SYGVKD. CDR3 nucleotides: TGTGCCATCAGTGAGTCGGCACACTATGGCTACACCTTC. Translated, it gives CAISESAHYGYTF.

This clone has just one count. The chain joins TRBV19 to TRBJ1-5; D is unresolved. The CDR3 runs 15 residues. Germline lookup yields CDR1 LNHDA and CDR2 SQIVND (reference sequence). Trimming took off 8 bases at V and 0 bases at J, with 14 bases between the two ends. CDR3 nucleotide sequence: TGTGCCAGTCAAGAGGCAGCTAATAGCAATCAGCCCCAGCATTTT. As protein: CASQEAANSNQPQHF.

The chain links TRBV4-1 to TRBJ2-1; possibly TRBD1 for D (6 bases). The germline V gene encodes CDR1 MGHRA and CDR2 YSYEKL. The CDR3 has 17 residues. V lost 1 base to trimming and J lost 0 bases, with 13 bases between them. CDR3 nucleotides: TGCGCCAGCAGCCAAGGGACAGACCCTAGCTCCTACAATGAGCAGTTCTTC. Amino acids: CASSQGTDPSSYNEQFF.